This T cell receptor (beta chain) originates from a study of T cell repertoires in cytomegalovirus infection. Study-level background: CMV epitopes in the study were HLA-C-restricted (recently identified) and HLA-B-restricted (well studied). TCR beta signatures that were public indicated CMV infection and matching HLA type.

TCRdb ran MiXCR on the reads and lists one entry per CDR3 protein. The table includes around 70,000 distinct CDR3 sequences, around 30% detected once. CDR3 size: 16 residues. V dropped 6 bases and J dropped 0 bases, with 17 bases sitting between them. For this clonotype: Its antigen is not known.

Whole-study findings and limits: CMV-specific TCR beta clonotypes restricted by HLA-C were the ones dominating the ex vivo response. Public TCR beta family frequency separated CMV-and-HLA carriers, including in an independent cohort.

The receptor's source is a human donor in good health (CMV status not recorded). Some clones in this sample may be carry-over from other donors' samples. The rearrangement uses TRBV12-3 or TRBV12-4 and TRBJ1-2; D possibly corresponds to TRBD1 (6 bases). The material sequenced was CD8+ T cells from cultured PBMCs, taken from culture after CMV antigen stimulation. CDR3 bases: TGTGCCAGCAGCCGGACAGTTAACCAAGCTAACTATGGCTACACCTTC. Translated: CASSRTVNQANYGYTF.